The 8 T cell receptor beta chains below were found in one sample sequenced in a study of shared clonotypes between healthy human individuals (dated by TCRdb to between 2020 and 2021). Library construction relied on the immunoSEQ multiplex PCR assay. This is the immuneACCESS table as TCRdb keeps it, with only in-frame sequences that have V and J called. A part of the clones is gone; compared with another copy, unresolved V genes explain less than half, and the rest is unexplained. This sample lists about 680,000 clones; around four fifths were detected once. The ten biggest clones cover 1.5% to 2% of the sample. Sequencing was performed on memory CD4+ T cells sorted from blood. The cell subset or site label here, explained by the study, means: CD45RA-negative fraction. These receptors were taken from a woman under 40 in good health.

J is TRBJ2-1 and V is TRBV6-5, with D uncertain. CDR1 and CDR2 (germline): MNHEY, SVGAGI. CDR3 length equals 15 residues. V lost 5 bases to trimming and J lost 5 bases, with 16 bases between them. The chain's CDR3 is CASSLQLMSDNEQFF. The CDR3 DNA sequence: TGTGCCAGCAGTCTACAGCTCATGTCGGACAATGAGCAGTTCTTC.

The V and J genes are TRBV28 and TRBJ1-1; unclear D gene. CDR3 size: 15 residues. V was pared by 5 bases and J by 0 bases, with 13 bases between. Germline CDR1 reads MDHEN; CDR2 reads SYDVKM. The CDR3 here is CASSLPELLNTEAFF. Here the CDR3 DNA reads TGTGCCAGCAGTCTGCCGGAGCTTCTGAACACTGAAGCTTTCTTT. The whole variable domain, filled in from reference TRBV28 and TRBJ1-1, reads DVKVTQSSRYLVKRTGEKVFLECVQDMDHENMFWYRQDPGLGLRLIYFSYDVKMKEKGDIPEGYSVSREKKERFSLILESASTNQTSMYLCASSLPELLNTEAFFGQGTRLTVV.

The rearrangement uses TRBV4-1 and TRBJ1-2, with TRBD1 identical over 7 bases. The CDR3 extends over 15 amino acids. Germline V gene data show CDR1 as MGHRA and CDR2 as YSYEKL. The V segment lost 4 bases and the J segment 5 bases; nucleotides outside the gene matches: 10. CDR3 amino acids: CASSPSGTGVYGYTF. CDR3 DNA: TGCGCCAGCAGCCCGTCGGGTACAGGGGTATATGGCTACACCTTC.

A remark on this clone: The sample contains more than one DNA sequence encoding this CDR3. The J gene is TRBJ2-2, the V gene TRBV7-3; D unresolved. The germline V gene encodes CDR1 SGHTA and CDR2 FQGTGA. The CDR3 runs 14 residues. The V end lost 5 bases, the J end lost 2 bases, and 9 bases lay between the germline ends. CDR3 in amino acids: CASSPRPNTGELFF. CDR3 nucleotides: TGTGCCAGCAGCCCCCGACCAAACACCGGGGAGCTGTTTTTT.

The chain couples TRBV27 to TRBJ2-3; TRBD1 matches 7 bases. Germline-derived CDR1 and CDR2 are MNHEY and SMNVEV (reference sequence). The V segment lost 5 bases and the J segment 1 base; nucleotides outside the gene matches: 6. This CDR3 has 15 residues. As DNA, the CDR3 is TGTGCCAGCAGTCCGTCGGGGACAGGCACAGATACGCAGTATTTT. Its translation is CASSPSGTGTDTQYF.

This sequence joins TRBV5-5 and TRBJ2-1; the D gene is possibly TRBD2 (6 bases). This CDR3 comprises 12 residues. Deletions cut 2 bases from V and 10 bases from J, with 10 bases between. The germline V gene has CDR1 SGHKS and CDR2 YYEKEE (reference sequence). The CDR3 sequence is CASSFSAGEQFF. Written as DNA, the CDR3 is TGTGCCAGCAGCTTTTCTGCGGGAGAGCAGTTCTTC.

The chain combines TRBV5-4 with TRBJ1-6, with 7 nucleotides matching TRBD1. Germline values: CDR1 SGHNT, CDR2 YYREEE (reference sequence). J lost 6 bases, V lost 4 bases, and 4 bases had no gene match. The CDR3 runs 14 residues. CDR3 sequence: CASSADRTNSPLHF. CDR3 DNA sequence: TGTGCCAGCAGCGCGGACAGGACTAATTCACCCCTCCACTTT.

The chain employs TRBV5-4 and TRBJ1-2; a weak D match, TRBD1 (6 bases). The V end was cut by 4 bases, the J end by 4 bases, with 17 bases between. Germline V gives CDR1 SGHNT, CDR2 YYREEE (reference sequence). The CDR3 has 15 amino acids. CDR3: CASSITLGTSYGYTF. CDR3 coding DNA: TGTGCCAGCAGCATAACGCTCGGGACAAGCTATGGCTACACCTTC.